Here is one T cell receptor (beta chain) with its context. Its antigen is not yet known. No much larger clonotype is one base removed from it; base qualities were not supplied. The library was obtained by the immunoSEQ multiplex PCR assay. For the multiplex PCR, a mixture combining 60 forward primers for TCR Vbeta segments and 13 reverse primers for TCR Jbeta segments was used. Amplification of the CDR3 region of rearranged TCR beta genes was performed with a multiplex PCR assay on genomic DNA. The Illumina HiSeq System was used to sequence the amplified TCR beta libraries as 87-base-pair reads. In the original analysis: A later analysis counted tens of millions of unique TCR beta chains across the 550 to 750 repertoires, and some 11 million of these chains were shared by at least two donors. Raw reads were error-corrected and collapsed into unique sequences by a nearest-neighbor algorithm in which closely related sequences were merged to remove PCR and sequencing errors. CDR3 sequences were aligned to IMGT reference sequences to assign V, D and J gene segments. Each retained sequence needed at least a six-nucleotide match to both a V gene segment and a J gene segment. Rearrangements were classified as productive when the CDR3 lacked stop codons and remained in frame with V and J, and all other rearrangements were classified as non-productive. CDR3 was defined according to IMGT convention as the region running from the second conserved V-encoded cysteine to the conserved J-encoded phenylalanine. Sequences without an unambiguous match to a single V gene segment were excluded from the earlier analysis of over 500 of the donors. An earlier analysis of several hundred of the donors classified V segments as functional when productive rearrangements were above 56.7% and as segregating when the standard deviation between donors was above 5%. A statistical classification framework was developed to diagnose cytomegalovirus status using the catalog of TCR beta chain sequences. In a later analysis, TCR nucleotide sequences were compared against IMGT/GENE-DB human TR gene sequences so that V and J genes could be assigned. A later analysis assigned CDR3 sequences and most-parsimonious VDJ recombination scenarios with the TCRdist pipeline. In a later analysis, every TCR beta chain was defined by the combination of its CDR3 amino acid sequence and its V-gene family, and reads without a unique V-gene family were dropped. In a later analysis, 500 to 700 highly shared, low-generation-probability nucleotide sequences were removed to address suspected cross-contamination and a sequencing artifact. In a later analysis, a clonal expansion index was calculated for each public chain from normalized within-repertoire ranks of inferred template counts. Generation probabilities in a later analysis came from a VDJ recombination model fitted to out-of-frame rearrangements, and those results were checked against IGoR. In a later analysis, hypergeometric tests were used to score TCR-TCR, TCR-HLA and TCR-CMV co-occurrence, with a repertoire-size bias correction applied to TCR pairs. A later analysis estimated false discovery rates by permuting HLA or CMV assignments 20 times. In a later analysis, co-occurring TCRs were grouped using DBSCAN, and TCRdist sequence similarity was added for clustering within HLA-allele-positive subsets. Co-occurrence clustering excluded repertoires with fewer than 30,000 or more than 120,000 public chains, plus five with anomalous nucleotide sharing. The immuneACCESS repertoire file appears here via TCRdb, limited to in-frame rearrangements. These files lack a portion of the clones; in checked studies, under half of the deficit traces to unresolved V genes, and the cause of the others is not known. That table supplies the V and J calls and clone size; D and trimming were determined from the DNA. This sample holds 150,000 to 200,000 clones; roughly 85% were observed only once. The ten largest make up roughly 10% of the sample.

The CDR3 measures 14 amino acids from cysteine to phenylalanine. Only the CDR3 portion is preserved as DNA: 42 bases, with reading frame beginning at the first base. Per the germline V gene, KGHSH is the CDR1 and LQKENI is the CDR2. The junction shows trimming of 6 bases on V and 3 bases on J, and the gene matches do not reach 4 bases of it. The sample originates from a study of cytomegalovirus exposure and HLA in healthy donors (dated by TCRdb to the late 2010s). A note on the overall study: An earlier analysis of roughly 570 of the donors reported about 260 Gb of sequence data and 100 million to 120 million unique TCR beta sequences obtained from around 180 million T cells. In an earlier analysis of 587 of the donors, high-throughput TCR beta sequencing was used to judge whether each TCR beta V gene segment behaved as functional or pseudogenic. HLA typing covered class I and class II loci at four-digit resolution. Genome-wide SNP genotypes for about 60% of the roughly 670 donors were used in a later genetic analysis, which treated that subset as a discovery cohort. The genetic ancestry cluster associated with self-reported Caucasian donors included over 65% of the 350 to 500 genotyped donors. Donor age, sex, ethnicity and CMV serostatus were compiled together with the repertoire data. About five DR-DQ haplotypes were treated as single units for association and clustering because of strong linkage in the cohort. The number of donors typed differed by locus, with about 629-640 for A, B, C, DRB1 and DQB1, 522 for DQA1, 606 for DPA1, and 400 to 490 for DPB1. The later analysis used no new phenotypic data to find candidate immune exposures, relying instead on TCR beta sequences and their occurrence across donors. In addition to the first cohort of 666 subjects, a separate validation cohort of 130 or so different subjects was used. Around 300 gigabases of sequencing data and roughly 90 million unique TCR sequences were included in an early release covering around 600 HLA-typed donors. The study profiled the T cell repertoires of hundreds of subjects by immunosequencing and related them to cytomegalovirus serostatus. High-throughput TCR immunosequencing, statistical association of individual TCRs with disease status, and machine learning were combined to predict cytomegalovirus infection status. All discovery cohort repertoires had been generated using a single sequencing platform. The study was designed to test whether signatures of past pathogen exposure could be identified by cataloging public T cell receptors. A later analysis re-examined previously published TCR beta repertoires from more than 650 donors and added high-resolution HLA genotyping to investigate patterns of TCR occurrence. Among around 400 genotyped donors of the cohort, an average of roughly 230,000 unique TCR beta nucleotide sequences was sequenced per donor, of which roughly 17% were non-productive.

The cohort was made up of around 720 healthy bone marrow donors. At the time of sampling, all cohort members were nominally healthy, though unrecorded immune exposures were likely present. The donor tested CMV seropositive, placing the donor among the 289 seropositive members of the cohort. A peripheral blood sample was collected from each donor, and TCR beta sequencing was performed on peripheral blood mononuclear cells. Genomic DNA was extracted from the blood cell samples with the Qiagen DNeasy Blood Extraction Kit. What the authors observed across the whole study: Linkage disequilibrium might explain the correlated functional status among segregating V segments, but an unknown experimental factor could not be ruled out. Most TCR sequences were observed very rarely across donors, whereas some public TCRs were present in many individuals. In a later analysis, HLA-associated TCR beta chains showed more clonal expansion and lower generation probabilities than non-associated chains that were equally common. The 87-base-pair reads could not distinguish some IMGT-functional V segments, including TRBV6-2 and TRBV6-3, so those segments were excluded. The study listed 170 or so TCR beta chains as associated with cytomegalovirus. Because counts were too low, more than 15 rarely observed V segments, including chromosome 9 orphons, were excluded from the earlier analysis of some 540 of the donors. When HLA alleles, especially DR and DQ, strongly co-occurred, TCR associations were difficult to assign to individual alleles. According to a later analysis, parvovirus B19, influenza, CMV and Epstein-Barr virus appeared linked to several top co-occurrence clusters. In a later genetic analysis, fewer N-insertions in productive TCRs were reported among donors in an Asian-associated ancestry cluster than the roughly 670-donor mean. CMV serostatus was the only immune exposure information available for the cohort. Because HLA typing was unavailable for some donors at each locus, only the typed subset was used in association tests. In a later analysis, TCR association rates were found to vary across HLA loci, with the most associated TCRs seen for DRB1 alleles and the fewest for HLA-C alleles. The classifier was reported to diagnose cytomegalovirus status with high specificity and sensitivity in both the original cohort and the validation cohort. A further reported finding was that TCR beta sequences accurately predicted the HLA-A and HLA-B alleles for most subjects in the first cohort. An earlier analysis of approximately 590 of the donors showed that most TCR beta V segments appeared in productive rearrangements either about 87% or about 30% of the time, which broadly matched IMGT annotations. The sequencing pipeline was judged likely to have produced a cluster of highly shared sequence variants as a technical artifact. According to a later analysis, most CMV-associated TCR beta chains appeared to be HLA-restricted, and the HLA associations seemed to be driven largely by CMV exposure. Only TCR beta chains were sequenced in this cohort, and the absence of alpha or paired-chain data limited detectable features. A few of the identified cytomegalovirus-associated TCR beta chains were confirmed in vitro to be specific for cytomegalovirus antigens. V-gene and J-gene trimming of TCR beta chains was associated with a missense DCLRE1C variant in a later genetic analysis, and the association was replicated in an independent cohort. Sequencing depth was assumed to be roughly uniform across donors in the presence/absence analyses, though that assumption may not hold. The authors suggested that the approach could potentially be generalized to other disease states and immunological phenotypes. Specific HLA alleles were associated with 18,000 or so TCR beta sequences at a false discovery rate of 0.05 in a later analysis.

In this chain, TRBV18 is recombined with TRBJ1-2, with 10 bases aligning to TRBD1. The TCR was taken from a man aged 18 to 30 in good health and CMV-seropositive. The sequenced sample consisted of PBMCs. The CDR3 region has the sequence CASSAGTGDYGYTF. The DNA is as follows: TGTGCCAGCTCTGCGGGGACAGGGGACTATGGCTACACCTTC.